This T cell receptor (beta chain) was captured in a study of vaccination effects on CD4 cells after COVID-19. Scientists isolated CD4+ T cells after a roughly 10-day culture period ended. Participants got two doses of BNT162b2 or mRNA-1273 vaccine. TCRdb's copy holds only in-frame clones and misses some; the assay was immunoSEQ multiplex PCR. This table has more than 35,000 clones, 65% to 80% appearing once. CDR3 length: 11 amino acids. J gave up 10 bases and V 3 bases, and 2 bases lay outside the gene matches. The germline V gene has CDR1 LNHDA and CDR2 SQIVND (reference sequence). A remark on this clone: What it recognizes is unknown.

The input for sequencing was CD4+ T cells from PBMCs cultured without peptide, taken after COVID-19 vaccination. The chain combines TRBV19 with TRBJ1-1, with 7 bases lining up with TRBD1. This sequence originates from a human donor who received a COVID-19 vaccine. The CDR3 coding sequence is TGTGCCAGTAGTATTCGGACAGGAGCTTTCTTT. This translates into CASSIRTGAFF. The full variable domain, completed using reference TRBV19 and TRBJ1-1, is DGGITQSPKYLFRKEGQNVTLSCEQNLNHDAMYWYRQDPGQGLRLIYYSQIVNDFQKGDIAEGYSVSREKKESFPLTVTSAQKNPTAFYLCASSIRTGAFFGQGTRLTVV.